This note documents a single TCR beta chain sequence. The data stem from a study of long-term antiretroviral therapy in people with HIV. The authors ran the immunoSEQ assay, v3.0, at survey level. Produced via immunoSEQ multiplex PCR; TCRdb's table is partial and in-frame only. The profile shows around 20,000 clones, 78% of them singletons. Looked up from germline, CDR1 is SGHNT and CDR2 is YYREEE (reference sequence). This CDR3 has 18 amino acids. The V gene end was trimmed by 2 bases and the J gene end by 7 bases; junction bases not matched to a gene: 14. The chain uses TRBV5-4 and TRBJ2-1; 11 bases line up with TRBD2. The sample consisted of unsorted PBMCs, taken at the start of antiretroviral therapy, before treatment. This sequence was found in a woman aged 40 to 50 with HIV. CDR3 in amino acids: CASSLGLAGGPFGNEQFF. In nucleotides, the CDR3 is TGTGCCAGCAGCTTAGGCCTAGCGGGGGGCCCCTTCGGTAATGAGCAGTTCTTC.